This passage covers 23 T cell receptor beta chains from one sample sequenced in a study of shared clonotypes between healthy human individuals. Assay used: immunoSEQ multiplex PCR; TCRdb lists only in-frame clones, some missing. The top ten clones hold approximately 0.057% of a sample with under 600,000 clones, around 97% of them seen once. Material: naive CD4+ T cells sorted from blood. Subset here: CD45RA+ positively selected. These receptors were obtained from a young woman in good health.

Comment on this clone: In the same sample, other DNA sequences code for this CDR3. J is TRBJ2-7 and V is TRBV5-1; D remains ambiguous. Germline V gene lookup returns CDR1 SGHRS and CDR2 YFSETQ. Trimming removed 0 bases at V and 2 bases at J, with 9 bases between. The length of the CDR3 is 14 residues. The CDR3 coding sequence is TGCGCCAGCAGCTTGGCCGGATTTCCCTACGAGCAGTACTTC. As protein: CASSLAGFPYEQYF.

The chain employs TRBV9 and TRBJ2-7; 8 positions match TRBD1. Germline V CDR1 and CDR2: SGDLS, YYNGEE. The J segment lost 4 bases and the V segment lost 4 bases, leaving 10 bases of the junction unmatched. This CDR3 is built from 15 residues. CDR3 protein: CASSPRTGIKYEQYF. The CDR3, as DNA: TGTGCCAGCAGCCCACGGACAGGGATCAAGTACGAGCAGTACTTC.

The chain recombines TRBV6-5 with TRBJ2-7; a weak D match, TRBD1 (6 bases). With 0 bases removed from V and 4 bases from J, the gap between germline ends came to 10 bases. Germline values: CDR1 MNHEY, CDR2 SVGAGI. The CDR3 is made up of 14 amino acids. The CDR3 here is CASSYSGQQYEQYF. The CDR3 DNA reads as TGTGCCAGCAGTTACTCCGGACAGCAATACGAGCAGTACTTC.

This clone was observed a single time. This chain connects TRBV14 to TRBJ2-5; D is ambiguous. This CDR3 is built from 14 residues. The V and J ends lost 0 bases and 4 bases respectively, with 9 bases between them. Germline loops: CDR1 SGHDN, CDR2 FVKESK. The CDR3 spells CASSQDWNGETQYF. For the CDR3, the DNA is TGTGCCAGCAGCCAAGACTGGAATGGAGAGACCCAGTACTTC.

The V and J genes are TRBV5-1 and TRBJ2-3; 10 positions match TRBD2. Germline V gives CDR1 SGHRS, CDR2 YFSETQ. The J segment lost 0 bases and the V segment lost 5 bases, leaving 3 bases of the junction unmatched. The CDR3 has 15 amino acids. The CDR3: CASRPTSGSTDTQYF. The CDR3 bases are TGCGCCAGCAGGCCGACTAGCGGGAGCACAGATACGCAGTATTTT.

The gene calls are TRBV9 and TRBJ2-3; D remains unclear. V was clipped by 0 bases and J by 1 base, with 9 bases between them. The CDR3 is 15 amino acids. The germline V gene has CDR1 SGDLS and CDR2 YYNGEE. CDR3: CASSVARVGTDTQYF. The CDR3 DNA reads as TGTGCCAGCAGCGTAGCCCGGGTTGGCACAGATACGCAGTATTTT.

The chain carries TRBV27 and TRBJ2-5, with 11 bases that match TRBD2. V lost 5 bases and J lost 5; bases outside the gene matches: 4. The germline V gene has CDR1 MNHEY and CDR2 SMNVEV (reference sequence). This CDR3 contains 14 residues. CDR3 amino acids: CASSELAGEETQYF. CDR3 coding DNA: TGTGCCAGCAGTGAACTAGCGGGAGAGGAGACCCAGTACTTC.

The chain combines TRBV6-1 with TRBJ1-1, with D hard to call. Trimming took off 5 bases at V and 0 bases at J, with 13 bases between the two ends. Germline CDR1 reads MNHNS; CDR2 reads SASEGT. The CDR3 is 15 amino acids. CDR3 nucleotides: TGTGCCAGCAGTACCCGGACGGTTATGAACACTGAAGCTTTCTTT. Translation: CASSTRTVMNTEAFF.

This sequence joins TRBV29-1 and TRBJ1-4; D unclear. This CDR3 region has 12 residues. With 0 bases removed from V and 7 bases from J, the gap between germline ends came to 6 bases. CDR1 and CDR2 (germline): SQVTM, ANQGSEA. CDR3 protein: CSVEDSGEKLFF. In nucleotides, the CDR3 is TGCAGCGTTGAAGATTCGGGTGAAAAACTGTTTTTT.

V gene TRBV19 combines with J gene TRBJ1-2; no clear D. V was shortened by 1 base and J by 2 bases, with 8 bases between the two germline ends. The CDR3 is made up of 14 amino acids. CDR1 is LNHDA and CDR2 is SQIVND in the germline V gene (reference sequence). This CDR3 is CASSIVSQNYGYTF. CDR3 bases: TGTGCCAGTAGTATAGTTTCACAGAACTATGGCTACACCTTC.

The genes are TRBV27 and TRBJ2-2; D possibly corresponds to TRBD2 (6 bases). The germline V gene encodes CDR1 MNHEY and CDR2 SMNVEV (reference sequence). Trimming took off 4 bases at V and 6 bases at J, with 12 bases between the two ends. CDR3 length: 14 amino acids. The CDR3 sequence: CASSSGLLPGELFF. CDR3 in DNA: TGTGCCAGCAGTTCGGGACTTCTGCCCGGGGAGCTGTTTTTT.

The chain recombines TRBV5-1 with TRBJ1-1; D is uncertain. The CDR3 covers 14 residues. Per germline, CDR1 SGHRS and CDR2 YFSETQ. Trimming shortened V by 7 bases and J by 4 bases, and 17 bases separated the two germline ends. CDR3: CASYPGGESTEAFF. The CDR3 nucleotides are TGCGCCAGCTATCCAGGCGGGGAGAGCACTGAAGCTTTCTTT.

This chain links TRBV5-1 with TRBJ1-1; D is unresolved. V was cut by 2 bases and J by 5 bases, with 10 bases left in between. The CDR3 totals 13 residues. Germline lookup yields CDR1 SGHRS and CDR2 YFSETQ. In nucleotides, the CDR3 is TGCGCCAGCAGCTTTGTCGGGGATACTGAAGCTTTCTTT. This gives the protein CASSFVGDTEAFF.

V is TRBV19 and J is TRBJ2-3; 13 positions match TRBD2. The CDR3 totals 21 residues. V gave up 5 bases and J gave up 5 bases; unmatched junction bases: 22. Germline values: CDR1 LNHDA, CDR2 SQIVND (reference sequence). CDR3: CASSPGLAGVNGENWRDTQYF. CDR3 bases: TGTGCCAGTAGTCCAGGACTAGCGGGAGTTAACGGAGAGAACTGGAGAGATACGCAGTATTTT.

The chain employs TRBV27 and TRBJ2-7; D is possibly TRBD1 or TRBD2 (6 bases each). Trimming cost V 7 bases and J 6 bases, with 19 bases left between them. Germline V gene sequence: CDR1 MNHEY, CDR2 SMNVEV (reference sequence). The CDR3 contains 14 residues. The CDR3 DNA sequence: TGTGCCAGCAAGGAGGGGGGCCAGCTCGGCGAGCAGTACTTC. It is translated as CASKEGGQLGEQYF.

The V call is TRBV27, the J call TRBJ2-3; 7 positions match TRBD2. After removal of 5 bases from V and 7 bases from J, the junction contained 18 bases not matched to a gene. The CDR3 has 17 amino acids. The germline V gene encodes CDR1 MNHEY and CDR2 SMNVEV (reference sequence). The CDR3 DNA sequence: TGTGCCAGCAGTACCCGAGGGAGGGTCCCCGGAGGGTATACGCAGTATTTT. Residues: CASSTRGRVPGGYTQYF.

The CDR3 DNA sequence: TGTGCCAGCAGTTTACAGGGCACCGGGGAGCTGTTTTTT. Its protein is CASSLQGTGELFF. The chain has TRBV28 and TRBJ2-2; D might be TRBD1 (5 bases). Trimming took off 2 bases at V and 4 bases at J, with 5 bases between the two ends. Germline V lookup: CDR1 MDHEN, CDR2 SYDVKM. CDR3 length equals 13 residues.

V gene TRBV5-1 combines with J gene TRBJ2-1; TRBD2 matches at 8 bases. The CDR3 loop spans 16 amino acids. Germline assignment: CDR1 SGHRS and CDR2 YFSETQ. V shed 1 base and J 2 bases; nucleotides not matched to a gene: 5. The CDR3 nucleotides read TGCGCCAGCAGCTTGATTAGCGGGATTACCTACAATGAGCAGTTCTTC. Encoded protein: CASSLISGITYNEQFF. Looking up the rest from reference TRBV5-1 and TRBJ2-1 gives the full variable domain: KAGVTQTPRYLIKTRGQQVTLSCSPISGHRSVSWYQQTPGQGLQFLFEYFSETQRNKGNFPGRFSGRQFSNSRSEMNVSTLELGDSALYLCASSLISGITYNEQFFGPGTRLTVL.

The V and J genes are TRBV7-9 and TRBJ2-5; 8 bases match TRBD2. The ends lost 2 bases at V and 2 bases at J; junction bases unmatched: 16. The CDR3 covers 19 residues. Germline loops: CDR1 SEHNR, CDR2 FQNEAQ (reference sequence). CDR3 DNA: TGTGCCAGCAGCTTAATCTTCAATAGGGGACTAGGGAAACAAGAGACCCAGTACTTC. Residues: CASSLIFNRGLGKQETQYF.

The chain carries TRBV11-2 and TRBJ2-2; D could derive from TRBD1 or TRBD2 (5 bases each). Per germline, CDR1 SGHAT and CDR2 FQNNGV. Deletions cut 5 bases from V and 0 bases from J, with 16 bases between. The CDR3 contains 17 residues. CDR3 DNA: TGTGCCAGCAGCCGTGACTACAGGCCTGCGAACACCGGGGAGCTGTTTTTT. Translating it yields CASSRDYRPANTGELFF.

J is TRBJ1-2 and V is TRBV28; D is unresolved. Germline V lookup: CDR1 MDHEN, CDR2 SYDVKM. This CDR3 comprises 12 residues. Trimming cost V 8 bases and J 1 base, with 8 bases left between them. The CDR3 spells CASGESNYGYTF. The CDR3 nucleotides read TGTGCCAGCGGGGAGAGTAACTATGGCTACACCTTC.

This rearrangement joins TRBV5-1 to TRBJ2-3; D is possibly TRBD1 (6 bases). V lost 2 bases and J 0 bases, leaving 13 bases between the germline ends. Germline V gene data show CDR1 as SGHRS and CDR2 as YFSETQ. The CDR3 consists of 16 residues. The CDR3, as DNA: TGCGCCAGCAGCTTACGGGCGAGGGGGAGCACAGATACGCAGTATTTT. Translated: CASSLRARGSTDTQYF.

The chain employs TRBV6-5 and TRBJ1-3, with D hard to call. Trimming left V 0 bases short and J 0 bases short, with 3 bases between. Germline assignment: CDR1 MNHEY and CDR2 SVGAGI. CDR3 length equals 14 residues. The CDR3 nucleotides read TGTGCCAGCAGTTACTCGGGCTCTGGAAACACCATATATTTT. It yields the protein CASSYSGSGNTIYF.